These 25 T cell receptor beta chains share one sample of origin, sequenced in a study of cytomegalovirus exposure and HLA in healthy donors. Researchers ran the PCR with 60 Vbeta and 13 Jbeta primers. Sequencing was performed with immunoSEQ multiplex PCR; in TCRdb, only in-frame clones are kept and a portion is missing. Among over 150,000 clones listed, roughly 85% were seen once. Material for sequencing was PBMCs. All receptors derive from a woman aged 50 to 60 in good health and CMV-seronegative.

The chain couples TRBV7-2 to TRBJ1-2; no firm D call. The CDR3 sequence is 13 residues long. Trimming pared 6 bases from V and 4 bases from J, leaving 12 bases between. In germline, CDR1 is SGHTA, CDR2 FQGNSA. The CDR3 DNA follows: TGTGCCAGCAGGATAGGACGGGGCTATGGCTACACCTTC. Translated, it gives CASRIGRGYGYTF.

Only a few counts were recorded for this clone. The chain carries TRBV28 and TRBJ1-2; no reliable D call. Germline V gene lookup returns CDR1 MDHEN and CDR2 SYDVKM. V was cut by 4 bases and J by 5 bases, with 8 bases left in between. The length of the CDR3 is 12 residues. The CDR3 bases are TGTGCCAGCAGTTCCCTCTTGTATGGCTACACCTTC. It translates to CASSSLLYGYTF.

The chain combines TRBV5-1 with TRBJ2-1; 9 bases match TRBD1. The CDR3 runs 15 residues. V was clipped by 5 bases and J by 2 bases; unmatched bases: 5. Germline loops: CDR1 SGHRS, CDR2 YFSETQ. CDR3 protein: CASRPDRGPYNEQFF. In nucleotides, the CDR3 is TGCGCCAGCAGACCGGACAGGGGCCCCTACAATGAGCAGTTCTTC.

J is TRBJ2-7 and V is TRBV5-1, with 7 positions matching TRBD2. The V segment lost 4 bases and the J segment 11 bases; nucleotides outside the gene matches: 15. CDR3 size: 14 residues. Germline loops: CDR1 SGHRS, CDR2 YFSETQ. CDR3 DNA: TGCGCCAGCAGCGTGGGGGGGACTTCTGGAGAGAAGTACTTC. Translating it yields CASSVGGTSGEKYF.

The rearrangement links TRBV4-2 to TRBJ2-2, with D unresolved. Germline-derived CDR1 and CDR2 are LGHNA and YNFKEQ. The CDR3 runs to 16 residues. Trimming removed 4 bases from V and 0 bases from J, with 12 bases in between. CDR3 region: CASSPNQVANTGELFF. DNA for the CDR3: TGTGCCAGCAGCCCTAATCAGGTCGCGAACACCGGGGAGCTGTTTTTT.

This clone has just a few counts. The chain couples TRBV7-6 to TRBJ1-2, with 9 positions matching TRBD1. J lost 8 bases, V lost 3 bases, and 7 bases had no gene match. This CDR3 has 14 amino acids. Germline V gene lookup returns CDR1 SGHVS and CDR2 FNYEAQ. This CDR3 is CASSFAQGAAGYTF. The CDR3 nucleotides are TGTGCCAGCAGCTTTGCACAGGGGGCGGCGGGCTACACCTTC.

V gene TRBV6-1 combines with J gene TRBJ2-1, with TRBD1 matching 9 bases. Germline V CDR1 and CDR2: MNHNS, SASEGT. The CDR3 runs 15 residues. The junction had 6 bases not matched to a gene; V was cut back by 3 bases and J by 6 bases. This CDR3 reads CASSDLGQGGNEQFF. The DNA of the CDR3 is TGTGCCAGCAGTGACTTGGGACAGGGAGGCAATGAGCAGTTCTTC.

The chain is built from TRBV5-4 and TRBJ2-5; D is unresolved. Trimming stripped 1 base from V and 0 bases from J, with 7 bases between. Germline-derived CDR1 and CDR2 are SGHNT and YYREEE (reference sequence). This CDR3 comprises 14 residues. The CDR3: CASSLTTYQETQYF. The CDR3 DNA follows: TGTGCCAGCAGCTTGACAACGTACCAAGAGACCCAGTACTTC.

The CDR3 nucleotides are TGTGCCAGCAGCCCGTTCGACAGGGGAGGTACTGAAGCTTTCTTT. This sequence encodes CASSPFDRGGTEAFF. This rearrangement joins TRBV27 to TRBJ1-1, with 8 bases identical to TRBD1. The CDR3 has 15 residues. Per germline, CDR1 MNHEY and CDR2 SMNVEV (reference sequence). With 6 bases clipped from V and 5 bases from J, the junction kept 11 bases outside the gene matches.

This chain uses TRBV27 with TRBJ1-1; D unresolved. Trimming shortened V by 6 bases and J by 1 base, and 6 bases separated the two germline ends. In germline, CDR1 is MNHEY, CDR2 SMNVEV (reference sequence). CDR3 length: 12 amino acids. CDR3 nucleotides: TGTGCCAGCAGGGCGGGGAACACTGAAGCTTTCTTT. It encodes CASRAGNTEAFF.

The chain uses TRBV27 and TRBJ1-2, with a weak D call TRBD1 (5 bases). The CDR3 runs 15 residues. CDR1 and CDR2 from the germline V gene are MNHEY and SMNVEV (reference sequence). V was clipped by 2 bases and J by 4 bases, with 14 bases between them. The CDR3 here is CASSLRGGLVYGYTF. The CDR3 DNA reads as TGTGCCAGCAGTTTAAGGGGAGGCCTGGTCTATGGCTACACCTTC.

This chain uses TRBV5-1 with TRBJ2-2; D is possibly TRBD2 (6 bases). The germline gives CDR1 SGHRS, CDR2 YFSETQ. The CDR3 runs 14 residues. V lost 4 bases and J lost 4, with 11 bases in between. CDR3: CASSEEGGTGELFF. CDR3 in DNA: TGCGCCAGCAGCGAGGAGGGAGGCACCGGGGAGCTGTTTTTT.

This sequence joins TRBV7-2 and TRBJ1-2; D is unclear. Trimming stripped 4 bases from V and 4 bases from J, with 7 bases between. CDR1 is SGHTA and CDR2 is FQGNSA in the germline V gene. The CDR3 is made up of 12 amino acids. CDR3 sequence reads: CASSYFSYGYTF. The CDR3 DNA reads TGTGCCAGCAGCTACTTTAGCTATGGCTACACCTTC.

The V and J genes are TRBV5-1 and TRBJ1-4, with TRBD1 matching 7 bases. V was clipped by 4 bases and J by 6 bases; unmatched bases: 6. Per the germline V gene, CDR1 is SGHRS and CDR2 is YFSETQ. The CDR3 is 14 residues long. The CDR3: CASSPAGGYEKLFF. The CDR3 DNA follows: TGCGCCAGCAGCCCGGCAGGGGGGTATGAAAAACTGTTTTTT.

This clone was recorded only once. CDR3 coding DNA: TGTGCCAGCAGCGTGAACAGGGTGGGAACTGAAGCTTTCTTT. It yields the protein CASSVNRVGTEAFF. This sequence joins TRBV7-6 and TRBJ1-1, with D perhaps TRBD1 (6 bases). Per the germline V gene, CDR1 is SGHVS and CDR2 is FNYEAQ. V lost 5 bases, J lost 5 bases, and 15 bases lay in between. CDR3 size: 14 residues.

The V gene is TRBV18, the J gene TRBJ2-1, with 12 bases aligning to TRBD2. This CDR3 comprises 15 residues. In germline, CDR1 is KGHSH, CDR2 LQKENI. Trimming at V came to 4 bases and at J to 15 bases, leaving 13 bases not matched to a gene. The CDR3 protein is CASSLLAGGLTIGFF. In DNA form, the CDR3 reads TGTGCCAGCTCACTACTAGCGGGAGGCCTCACAATAGGGTTCTTC.

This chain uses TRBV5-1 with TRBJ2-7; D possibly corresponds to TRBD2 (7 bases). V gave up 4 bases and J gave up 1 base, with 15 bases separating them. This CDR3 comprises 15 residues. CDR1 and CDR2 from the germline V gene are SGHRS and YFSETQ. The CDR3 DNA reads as TGCGCCAGCAGCGAGGGGGGGGCAGATTCCTACGAGCAGTACTTC. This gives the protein CASSEGGADSYEQYF.

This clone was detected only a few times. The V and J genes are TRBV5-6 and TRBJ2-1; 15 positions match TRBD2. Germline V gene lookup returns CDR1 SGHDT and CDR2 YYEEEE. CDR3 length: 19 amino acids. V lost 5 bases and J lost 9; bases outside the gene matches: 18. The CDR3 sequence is CASRVGLAGGLGYVGEQFF. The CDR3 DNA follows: TGTGCCAGCAGAGTCGGACTAGCGGGAGGGCTGGGGTATGTCGGTGAGCAGTTCTTC.

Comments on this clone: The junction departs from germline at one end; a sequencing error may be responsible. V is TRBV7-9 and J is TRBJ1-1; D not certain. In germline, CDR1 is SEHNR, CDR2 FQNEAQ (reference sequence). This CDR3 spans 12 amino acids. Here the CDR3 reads CASSRGNTEALF. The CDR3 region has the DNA TGTGCCAGCAGCCGCGGGAACACTGAAGCTCTCTTT.

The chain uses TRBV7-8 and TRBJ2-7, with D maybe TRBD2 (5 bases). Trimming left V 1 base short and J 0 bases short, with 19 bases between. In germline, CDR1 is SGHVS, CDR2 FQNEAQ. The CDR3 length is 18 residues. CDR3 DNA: TGTGCCAGCAGCTTAGATCCCGCGACAACCGACTACTCCTACGAGCAGTACTTC. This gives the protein CASSLDPATTDYSYEQYF.

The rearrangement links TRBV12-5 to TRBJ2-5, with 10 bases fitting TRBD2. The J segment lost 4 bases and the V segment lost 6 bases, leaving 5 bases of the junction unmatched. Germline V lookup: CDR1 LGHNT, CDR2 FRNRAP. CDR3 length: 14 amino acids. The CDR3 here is CASGVAGGRETQYF. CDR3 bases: TGTGCTAGTGGGGTAGCGGGGGGACGAGAGACCCAGTACTTC.

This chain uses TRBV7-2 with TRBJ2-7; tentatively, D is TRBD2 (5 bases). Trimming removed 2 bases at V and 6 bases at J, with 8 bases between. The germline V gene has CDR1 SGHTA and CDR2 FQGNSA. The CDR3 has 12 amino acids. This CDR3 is CASSLLGGEQYF. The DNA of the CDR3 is TGTGCCAGCAGCTTACTCGGAGGCGAGCAGTACTTC.

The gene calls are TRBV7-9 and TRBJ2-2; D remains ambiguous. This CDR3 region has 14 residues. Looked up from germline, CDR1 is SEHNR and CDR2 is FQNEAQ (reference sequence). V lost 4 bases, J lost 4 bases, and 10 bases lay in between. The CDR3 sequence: CASSWRQSTGELFF. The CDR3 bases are TGTGCCAGCAGCTGGCGGCAGAGCACCGGGGAGCTGTTTTTT. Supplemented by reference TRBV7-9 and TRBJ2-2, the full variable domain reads DTGVSQNPRHKITKRGQNVTFRCDPISEHNRLYWYRQTLGQGPEFLTYFQNEAQLEKSRLLSDRFSAERPKGSFSTLEIQRTEQGDSAMYLCASSWRQSTGELFFGEGSRLTVL.

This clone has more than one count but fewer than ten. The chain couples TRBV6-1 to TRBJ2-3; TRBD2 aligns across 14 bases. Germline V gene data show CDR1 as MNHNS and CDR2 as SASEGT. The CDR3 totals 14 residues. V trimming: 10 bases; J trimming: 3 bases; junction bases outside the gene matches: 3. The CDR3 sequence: CAIWTSGGTDTQYF. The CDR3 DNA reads TGTGCCATTTGGACTAGCGGGGGGACAGATACGCAGTATTTT.

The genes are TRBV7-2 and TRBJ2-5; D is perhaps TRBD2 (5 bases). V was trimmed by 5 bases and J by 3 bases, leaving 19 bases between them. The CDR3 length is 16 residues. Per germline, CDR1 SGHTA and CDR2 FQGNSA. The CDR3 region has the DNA TGTGCCAGCAGCCGGGGTGGAAGGGTAGGTGAAGAGACCCAGTACTTC. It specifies CASSRGGRVGEETQYF. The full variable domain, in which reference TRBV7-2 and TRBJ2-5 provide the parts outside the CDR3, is GAGVSQSPSNKVTEKGKDVELRCDPISGHTALYWYRQSLGQGLEFLIYFQGNSAPDKSGLPSDRFSAERTGGSVSTLTIQRTQQEDSAVYLCASSRGGRVGEETQYFGPGTRLLVL.